Presented here are 29 T cell receptor beta chains from one specimen sequenced in a study of blood T cell repertoires in COVID-19. TCRdb keeps only in-frame clones here, not all; method: immunoSEQ multiplex PCR. The sample holds 200,000 to 300,000 clones; roughly nine tenths are singletons and the top ten take 3%. Material: peripheral blood. The receptors here all came from a man younger than 30 with active or convalescent COVID-19.

CDR3 sequence: CASSLGQGNTEAFF. Written as DNA, the CDR3 is TGTGCCAGCAGCTTAGGTCAGGGGAACACTGAAGCTTTCTTT. V usage is TRBV13 and J usage is TRBJ1-1; possibly TRBD1 for D (5 bases). Between the trimmed V and J ends, which lost 0 bases and 1 base, there was a span of 6 bases. The germline V gene has CDR1 PRHDT and CDR2 FYEKMQ (reference sequence). The CDR3 is made up of 14 amino acids.

The gene calls are TRBV10-3 and TRBJ1-3; TRBD1 matches at 10 bases. J gave up 3 bases and V 3 bases, and 5 bases lay outside the gene matches. This CDR3 has 16 residues. CDR1 and CDR2 from the germline V gene are ENHRY and SYGVKD. CDR3 in DNA: TGTGCCATCAGTGAAGGGACAGGGGTTATTGGAAACACCATATATTTT. Translated, it gives CAISEGTGVIGNTIYF.

The chain is built from TRBV2 and TRBJ1-2; D unclear. This CDR3 region has 14 residues. V lost 0 bases, J lost 0 bases, and 5 bases lay in between. Germline V gene lookup returns CDR1 SNHLY and CDR2 FYNNEI. For the CDR3, the DNA is TGTGCCAGCAGTGAAGCCGTCGCTAACTATGGCTACACCTTC. This codes for CASSEAVANYGYTF.

The genes are TRBV3-1 (or the pseudogene TRBV3-2) and TRBJ2-1; TRBD1 aligns across 7 bases. The ends lost 0 bases at V and 8 bases at J; junction bases unmatched: 4. This CDR3 spans 14 amino acids. Germline CDR1 and CDR2: LGHDT and YNNKEL (reference sequence). The CDR3 region is CASSQETGADEQFF. For the CDR3, the DNA is TGTGCCAGCAGCCAAGAAACAGGGGCCGATGAGCAGTTCTTC.

In DNA, the CDR3 is TGTGCCAGCAGCTTTCGGGACAGTATTTACGAGCAGTACTTC. It yields the protein CASSFRDSIYEQYF. The V call is TRBV5-6, the J call TRBJ2-7, with 7 bases fitting TRBD1. V lost 2 bases and J lost 4; bases outside the gene matches: 6. In germline, CDR1 is SGHDT, CDR2 YYEEEE. The CDR3 contains 14 residues.

This clone is a singleton in its sample. V usage is TRBV5-4 and J usage is TRBJ1-1, with D possibly being TRBD1 (5 bases). The CDR3 runs 17 residues. Germline V gives CDR1 SGHNT, CDR2 YYREEE (reference sequence). Trimming took off 0 bases at V and 3 bases at J, with 18 bases between the two ends. The CDR3, as DNA: TGTGCCAGCAGCTTGGGAGGAGGGGCCCTGAGGGACACTGAAGCTTTCTTT. Protein product: CASSLGGGALRDTEAFF.

The chain joins TRBV6-5 to TRBJ2-7; D is uncertain. CDR1 MNHEY and CDR2 SVGAGI come from the germline V gene. The V and J ends lost 2 bases and 1 base respectively, with 12 bases between them. The CDR3 consists of 15 residues. The CDR3 DNA is TGTGCCAGCAGTTACGCGATCGGCGGTTCCTACGAGCAGTACTTC. Translating gives CASSYAIGGSYEQYF.

This sequence joins TRBV27 and TRBJ1-6, with 7 bases matching TRBD1. Germline CDR1 is MNHEY and CDR2 is SMNVEV (reference sequence). V gave up 9 bases and J gave up 9 bases; unmatched junction bases: 14. The CDR3 consists of 15 residues. CDR3 in amino acids: CASSDSDRVISPLHF. CDR3 bases: TGTGCCAGTAGCGATTCCGACAGGGTGATTTCACCCCTCCACTTT.

The V call is TRBV11-3, the J call TRBJ1-1; a possible D gene is TRBD1 (6 bases). CDR1 and CDR2 from the germline V gene are SGHNT and YENEEA. This CDR3 has 13 residues. V lost 2 bases, J lost 7 bases, and 11 bases lay in between. CDR3 in DNA: TGTGCCAGCAGCTTAAGGGGGTCGGATGAAGCTTTCTTT. Residues: CASSLRGSDEAFF.

V and J are TRBV7-9 and TRBJ1-2; no reliable D call. Trimming shortened V by 8 bases and J by 4 bases, and 17 bases separated the two germline ends. CDR1 SEHNR and CDR2 FQNEAQ come from the germline V gene (reference sequence). The CDR3 sequence is 14 residues long. CDR3: CASSKPGEPYGYTF. The CDR3 DNA follows: TGTGCCAGCTCCAAGCCTGGAGAGCCCTATGGCTACACCTTC.

The gene calls are TRBV27 and TRBJ1-1; D call uncertain. CDR1 and CDR2 (germline): MNHEY, SMNVEV (reference sequence). Trimming stripped 3 bases from V and 1 base from J, with 6 bases between. This CDR3 region has 13 residues. CDR3 region: CASSFSSNTEAFF. The CDR3 DNA is TGTGCCAGCAGTTTCTCCTCGAACACTGAAGCTTTCTTT.

The chain uses TRBV5-1 and TRBJ1-1; 9 bases fit TRBD1. The CDR3 has 14 residues. Looked up from germline, CDR1 is SGHRS and CDR2 is YFSETQ. The V and J ends lost 4 bases and 4 bases, in that order; junction bases with no gene match: 5. The CDR3 protein is CASSGGTGPTEAFF. The CDR3 DNA follows: TGCGCCAGCAGCGGGGGGACAGGGCCCACTGAAGCTTTCTTT.

J is TRBJ2-5 and V is TRBV7-2; the match to TRBD1 covers 8 bases. Germline V lookup: CDR1 SGHTA, CDR2 FQGNSA. After removal of 5 bases from V and 4 bases from J, the junction contained 9 bases not matched to a gene. CDR3 length: 15 residues. This chain's CDR3 is CASSPRTGLGETQYF. Here the CDR3 DNA reads TGTGCCAGCAGCCCAAGGACAGGGTTGGGAGAGACCCAGTACTTC.

This clone was counted between two and nine times. The genes are TRBV28 and TRBJ2-1; 7 bases are shared with TRBD1. This CDR3 is 15 amino acids long. Trimming removed 5 bases from V and 1 base from J; junction bases left unmatched: 5. Germline CDR1 is MDHEN and CDR2 is SYDVKM. The CDR3 region has the DNA TGTGCCAGCAGTCCGATCAGGGGGTCCTACAATGAGCAGTTCTTC. Its protein is CASSPIRGSYNEQFF.

The J gene is TRBJ1-2, the V gene TRBV27; no clear D. Per the germline V gene, CDR1 is MNHEY and CDR2 is SMNVEV (reference sequence). The CDR3 has 8 amino acids. V lost 6 bases, J lost 10 bases, and 3 bases lay in between. CDR3 sequence reads: CASSLYTF. The CDR3 nucleotides read TGTGCCAGCAGCCTCTACACCTTC.

This clone was seen a single time. The V gene is TRBV6-5, the J gene TRBJ1-4, with 7 bases that match TRBD1. Germline values: CDR1 MNHEY, CDR2 SVGAGI. J lost 4 bases, V lost 6 bases, and 8 bases had no gene match. CDR3 length: 15 amino acids. The CDR3 is CASSPRTGLNEKLFF. For the CDR3, the DNA is TGTGCCAGCAGCCCACGGACAGGCCTTAATGAAAAACTGTTTTTT.

J is TRBJ2-3 and V is TRBV2; 8 nucleotides agree with TRBD2. V shed 6 bases, J shed 2 bases, and the junction held 10 bases outside the gene matches. CDR1 SNHLY and CDR2 FYNNEI come from the germline V gene. The CDR3 is 16 residues long. In DNA, the CDR3 is TGTGCCAGCAGGGCGAGAGCGGGGGTCGCCACAGATACGCAGTATTTT. Translated: CASRARAGVATDTQYF.

This chain joins TRBV5-1 and TRBJ1-1; a possible D gene is TRBD1 (5 bases). V was shortened by 3 bases and J by 7 bases, with 19 bases between the two germline ends. Germline V gives CDR1 SGHRS, CDR2 YFSETQ. CDR3 size: 15 residues. CDR3 loop: CASSSHPTVSDEAFF. The DNA of the CDR3 is TGCGCCAGCAGCTCACACCCGACAGTGTCAGATGAAGCTTTCTTT.

As for this clone: Other nucleotide sequences from this sample produce the same CDR3. The chain uses TRBV9 and TRBJ1-2; possibly TRBD1 for D (5 bases). Between the trimmed V and J ends, which lost 0 bases and 8 bases, there was a span of 11 bases. Germline-derived CDR1 and CDR2 are SGDLS and YYNGEE. The length of the CDR3 is 13 residues. CDR3 in amino acids: CASSVGQGGGYTF. The CDR3, as DNA: TGTGCCAGCAGCGTAGGGCAGGGAGGCGGCTACACCTTC.

The genes are TRBV24-1 and TRBJ2-1; possibly TRBD1 for D (5 bases). Looked up from germline, CDR1 is KGHDR and CDR2 is SFDVKD. V was pared by 3 bases and J by 5 bases, with 13 bases between. This CDR3 has 15 residues. CDR3 sequence (DNA): TGTGCCACCAGTGATGGTCAGGGTATGCACAATGAGCAGTTCTTC. Its translation is CATSDGQGMHNEQFF.

The chain's CDR3 is CASSLGSGEQFF. The CDR3 nucleotides are TGTGCCAGCAGCTTGGGGTCGGGTGAGCAGTTCTTC. This sequence joins TRBV5-6 and TRBJ2-1, with D uncertain. The CDR3 extends over 12 amino acids. V lost 0 bases and J 9 bases, leaving 7 bases between the germline ends. The germline gives CDR1 SGHDT, CDR2 YYEEEE.

V gene TRBV27 combines with J gene TRBJ1-2; D gene uncertain. The CDR3 has 13 amino acids. V was cut by 0 bases and J by 5 bases, with 7 bases left in between. The germline CDR1 and CDR2 sequences are MNHEY and SMNVEV (reference sequence). The CDR3 DNA follows: TGTGCCAGCAGTTTATCGCCGGTATATGGCTACACCTTC. It is translated as CASSLSPVYGYTF.

CDR3 protein: CASGRVNGELFF. In DNA, the CDR3 is TGTGCCAGCGGCAGGGTCAACGGGGAGCTGTTTTTT. The chain joins TRBV7-3 to TRBJ2-2; D might be TRBD1 (5 bases). The germline CDR1 and CDR2 sequences are SGHTA and FQGTGA. The V end was cut by 8 bases, the J end by 7 bases, with 11 bases between. This CDR3 comprises 12 residues.

V gene TRBV3-1 (or the pseudogene TRBV3-2) combines with J gene TRBJ1-6; D possibly corresponds to TRBD1 (6 bases). Germline CDR1 and CDR2: LGHDT and YNNKEL (reference sequence). Trimming left V 5 bases short and J 5 bases short, with 13 bases between. The CDR3 has 15 residues. The CDR3 here is CASSFGQIDNSPLHF. For the CDR3, the DNA is TGTGCCAGCAGCTTCGGACAGATAGATAATTCACCCCTCCACTTT.

This clone was seen a single time. This sequence joins TRBV19 and TRBJ2-7; D is possibly TRBD2 (6 bases). Germline CDR1 and CDR2: LNHDA and SQIVND (reference sequence). The CDR3 contains 11 residues. V lost 7 bases and J lost 6, with 10 bases in between. CDR3 in amino acids: CASTQGGEQYF. CDR3 DNA sequence: TGTGCCAGTACCCAGGGAGGCGAGCAGTACTTC.

The chain recombines TRBV24-1 with TRBJ2-5, with TRBD1 matching over 7 bases. The trim removed 3 bases at V and 5 bases at J, leaving 8 bases unmatched. The CDR3 has 15 residues. The germline CDR1 and CDR2 sequences are KGHDR and SFDVKD. DNA of the CDR3: TGTGCCACCAGTGATACAAGACAGGGCTCGGAGACCCAGTACTTC. It translates to CATSDTRQGSETQYF.

The chain carries TRBV6-5 and TRBJ2-3; TRBD2 matches 8 bases. The CDR3 covers 14 residues. The J segment lost 4 bases and the V segment lost 10 bases, leaving 10 bases of the junction unmatched. Germline loops: CDR1 MNHEY, CDR2 SVGAGI. The CDR3 loop reads CATRAGAGPDTQYF. The CDR3 nucleotides read TGTGCCACCAGAGCGGGAGCCGGGCCAGATACGCAGTATTTT.

The chain carries TRBV10-3 and TRBJ2-2; D not resolved. The V end was cut by 9 bases, the J end by 5 bases, with 13 bases between. Germline CDR1 and CDR2: ENHRY and SYGVKD. This CDR3 is built from 13 residues. This CDR3 is CAIDQTATGELFF. The CDR3 DNA reads TGTGCCATTGACCAGACTGCGACCGGGGAGCTGTTTTTT.

This sequence joins TRBV6-5 and TRBJ2-7, with D tentatively TRBD2 (7 bases). The V end was cut by 7 bases, the J end by 2 bases, with 12 bases between. There are 13 residues in the CDR3. CDR1 and CDR2 (germline): MNHEY, SVGAGI. This CDR3 reads CASTAGAAYEQYF. CDR3 in DNA: TGTGCCAGCACGGCGGGGGCGGCCTACGAGCAGTACTTC.